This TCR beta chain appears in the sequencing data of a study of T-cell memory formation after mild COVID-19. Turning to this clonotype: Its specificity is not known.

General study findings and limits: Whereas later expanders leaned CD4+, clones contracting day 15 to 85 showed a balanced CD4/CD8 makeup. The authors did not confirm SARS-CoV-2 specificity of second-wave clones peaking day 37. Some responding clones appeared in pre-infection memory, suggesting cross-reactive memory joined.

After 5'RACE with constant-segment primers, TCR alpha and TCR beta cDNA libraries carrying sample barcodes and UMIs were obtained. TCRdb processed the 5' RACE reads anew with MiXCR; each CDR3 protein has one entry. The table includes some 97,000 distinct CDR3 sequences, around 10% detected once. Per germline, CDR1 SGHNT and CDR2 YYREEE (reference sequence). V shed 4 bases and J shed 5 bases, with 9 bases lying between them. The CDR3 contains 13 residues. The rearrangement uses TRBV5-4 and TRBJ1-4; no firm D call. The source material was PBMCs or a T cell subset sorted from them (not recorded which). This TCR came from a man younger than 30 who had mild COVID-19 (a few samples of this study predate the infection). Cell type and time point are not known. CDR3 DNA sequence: TGTGCCAGCAGCCCCCTTCCGAATGAAAAACTGTTTTTT. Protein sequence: CASSPLPNEKLFF.